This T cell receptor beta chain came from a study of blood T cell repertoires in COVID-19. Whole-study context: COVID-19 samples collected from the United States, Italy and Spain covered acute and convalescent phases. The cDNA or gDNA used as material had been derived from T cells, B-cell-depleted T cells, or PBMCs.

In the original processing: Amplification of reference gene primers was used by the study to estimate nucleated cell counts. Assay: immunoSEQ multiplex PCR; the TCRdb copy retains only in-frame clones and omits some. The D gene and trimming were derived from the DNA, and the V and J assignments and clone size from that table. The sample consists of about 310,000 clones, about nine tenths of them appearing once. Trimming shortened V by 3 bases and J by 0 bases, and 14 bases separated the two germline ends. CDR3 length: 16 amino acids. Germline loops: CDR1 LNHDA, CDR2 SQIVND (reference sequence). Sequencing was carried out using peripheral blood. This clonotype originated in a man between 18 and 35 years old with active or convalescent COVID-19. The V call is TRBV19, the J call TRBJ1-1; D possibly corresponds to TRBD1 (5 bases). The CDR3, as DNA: TGTGCCAGTAGTATCAGTCCAGGGAAGTTGAACACTGAAGCTTTCTTT. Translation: CASSISPGKLNTEAFF.